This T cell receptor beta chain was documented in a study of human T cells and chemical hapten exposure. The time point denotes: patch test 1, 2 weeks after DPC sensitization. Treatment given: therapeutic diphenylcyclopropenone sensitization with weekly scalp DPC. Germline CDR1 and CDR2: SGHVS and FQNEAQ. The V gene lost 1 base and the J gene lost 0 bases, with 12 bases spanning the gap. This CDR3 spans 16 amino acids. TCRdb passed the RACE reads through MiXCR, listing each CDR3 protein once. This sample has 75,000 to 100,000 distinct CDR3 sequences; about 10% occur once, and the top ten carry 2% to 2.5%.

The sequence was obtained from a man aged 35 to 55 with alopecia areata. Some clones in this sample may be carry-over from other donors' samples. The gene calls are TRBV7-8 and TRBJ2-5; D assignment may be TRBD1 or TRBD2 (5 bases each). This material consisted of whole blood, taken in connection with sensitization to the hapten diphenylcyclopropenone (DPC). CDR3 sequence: CASSLVRGPDQETQYF. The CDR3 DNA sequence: TGTGCCAGCAGCTTAGTCCGGGGACCCGACCAAGAGACCCAGTACTTC. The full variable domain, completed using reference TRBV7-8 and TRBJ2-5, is GAGVSQSPRYKVAKRGQDVALRCDPISGHVSLFWYQQALGQGPEFLTYFQNEAQLDKSGLPSDRFFAERPEGSVSTLKIQRTQQEDSAVYLCASSLVRGPDQETQYFGPGTRLLVL.